A selection of T cell receptor beta chains follows, all from one sample in a study of cytomegalovirus exposure and HLA in healthy donors. Generated by immunoSEQ multiplex PCR, the TCRdb table keeps only in-frame clones and is missing some. Of approximately 270,000 clones listed, about four fifths are singletons. Sequenced input: PBMCs. The receptor source for this set is a girl aged 2 to 10 in good health and CMV-seronegative. Each CDR3 is given with its conserved first and last residue. The order of the fields is J gene, V gene, D gene, clone size, CDR3 protein, CDR3 DNA. A D gene is named only where the DNA matches it firmly. The listing skips clone size in some rows; elsewhere it reads once, few, many or a size class.

TRBJ1-1,TRBV4-1,-,-,CASSQVAGGGTEAFF,TGCGCCAGCAGCCAAGTGGCTGGGGGGGGTACTGAAGCTTTCTTT
TRBJ2-1,TRBV10-3,TRBD1,-,CAARDRASQRDEQFF,TGTGCCGCCCGAGACAGGGCCTCGCAGAGGGATGAGCAGTTCTTC
TRBJ2-5,TRBV4-1,TRBD2,-,CASSQEGGRQTQYF,TGCGCCAGCAGCCAAGAGGGGGGGAGACAGACCCAGTACTTC
TRBJ1-2,TRBV7-9,-,-,CASSLAGDTRRYGYTF,TGTGCCAGCAGCTTAGCGGGTGACACGCGTCGATATGGCTACACCTTC
TRBJ2-2,TRBV6-1,-,-,CASSVSGANTGELFF,TGTGCCAGCAGTGTTAGCGGAGCGAACACCGGGGAGCTGTTTTTT
TRBJ1-1,TRBV6-5,-,few,CASSYVGTNTEAFF,TGTGCCAGCAGTTACGTGGGGACTAACACTGAAGCTTTCTTT
TRBJ2-7,TRBV28,-,-,CASSLPGNYEQYF,TGTGCCAGCAGTTTACCGGGTAACTACGAGCAGTACTTC
TRBJ1-4,TRBV6-1,-,-,CASALVRTNEKLFF,TGTGCCAGCGCGCTGGTGAGGACTAATGAAAAACTGTTTTTT
TRBJ2-3,TRBV4-2,-,-,CASSQENKRGTDTQYF,TGTGCCAGCAGCCAAGAAAACAAGCGGGGCACAGATACGCAGTATTTT
TRBJ1-2,TRBV5-1,TRBD1,-,CASSNRQGDPASDTF,TGCGCCAGCAGCAACAGACAGGGTGACCCCGCGAGTGACACCTTC
TRBJ2-1,TRBV11-2,-,-,CASSRGMQFF,TGTGCCAGCAGCCGAGGGATGCAGTTCTTC
TRBJ1-1,TRBV2,-,-,CASSTGTRRGTEAFF,TGTGCCAGCAGTACCGGGACTCGGCGTGGCACTGAAGCTTTCTTT
TRBJ2-7,TRBV28,TRBD1,-,CASSSLTGINEQYF,TGTGCCAGCAGTTCCCTGACAGGGATCAACGAGCAGTACTTC
TRBJ2-1,TRBV7-2,-,once,CASSTRGEQFF,TGTGCCAGCAGCACCAGAGGTGAGCAGTTCTTC
TRBJ2-7,TRBV30,-,-,CAWSAAGEQYF,TGTGCCTGGAGTGCCGCGGGTGAGCAGTACTTC
TRBJ2-5,TRBV9,TRBD1,once,CASSVGDRALMETQYF,TGTGCCAGCAGCGTAGGGGACAGGGCGTTGATGGAGACCCAGTACTTC
TRBJ2-1,TRBV9,-,-,CASSVGAGLENEQFF,TGTGCCAGCAGCGTAGGGGCGGGACTGGAGAATGAGCAGTTCTTC
TRBJ2-7,TRBV11-2,-,-,CASSSAEDYEQYF,TGTGCCAGCAGCTCGGCCGAGGACTACGAGCAGTACTTC
TRBJ2-3,TRBV19,-,-,CASSIRLATSTDTQYF,TGTGCCAGTAGTATCCGGCTAGCGACTAGCACAGATACGCAGTATTTT
TRBJ1-4,TRBV4-1,TRBD1,-,CASSDRGYEKLFF,TGCGCCAGCAGCGACAGGGGTTATGAAAAACTGTTTTTT
TRBJ2-2,TRBV5-1,TRBD1,-,CASSVRFRDSAAGELFF,TGCGCCAGCAGCGTAAGATTCCGGGACAGTGCGGCCGGGGAGCTGTTTTTT
TRBJ2-1,TRBV7-9,-,-,CASSPPRGSYNEQFF,TGTGCCAGCAGCCCCCCACGGGGCTCCTACAATGAGCAGTTCTTC
TRBJ1-1,TRBV28,TRBD1,-,CASRITGARRLNTEAFF,TGTGCCAGCAGAATAACAGGGGCTCGCCGATTGAACACTGAAGCTTTCTTT
TRBJ2-5,TRBV5-1,-,-,CASSSPDRQETQYF,TGCGCCAGCAGCTCGCCTGACAGACAAGAGACCCAGTACTTC
TRBJ1-2,TRBV29-1,-,-,CSVGGQFYGYTF,TGCAGCGTTGGCGGGCAGTTTTATGGCTACACCTTC
TRBJ2-7,TRBV2,-,-,CASSEGGVLYTIYEQYF,TGTGCCAGCAGTGAAGGGGGAGTTCTCTACACCATATACGAGCAGTACTTC
TRBJ2-7,TRBV6-1,-,-,CASNRQRAALNEQYF,TGTGCCAGCAATCGCCAGCGAGCAGCGCTCAACGAGCAGTACTTC
TRBJ1-5,TRBV27,-,-,CASRQTGNQPQHF,TGTGCCAGCAGACAAACAGGGAATCAGCCCCAGCATTTT
TRBJ1-1,TRBV14,-,-,CASSQRGRGEAFF,TGTGCCAGCAGCCAACGGGGCAGGGGTGAAGCTTTCTTT
TRBJ2-2,TRBV7-9,TRBD2,-,CSSSDGLAGLANTGELFF,TGTTCCAGCAGTGATGGACTAGCGGGACTCGCGAACACCGGGGAGCTGTTTTTT
TRBJ2-3,TRBV18,-,-,CASSPNDRGNAGVQYF,TGTGCCAGCTCACCGAACGACAGGGGCAACGCGGGGGTGCAGTATTTT
TRBJ2-6,TRBV5-4,-,-,CASSLELSGSGANVLTF,TGTGCCAGCAGCTTGGAATTGTCAGGCTCTGGGGCCAACGTCCTGACTTTC